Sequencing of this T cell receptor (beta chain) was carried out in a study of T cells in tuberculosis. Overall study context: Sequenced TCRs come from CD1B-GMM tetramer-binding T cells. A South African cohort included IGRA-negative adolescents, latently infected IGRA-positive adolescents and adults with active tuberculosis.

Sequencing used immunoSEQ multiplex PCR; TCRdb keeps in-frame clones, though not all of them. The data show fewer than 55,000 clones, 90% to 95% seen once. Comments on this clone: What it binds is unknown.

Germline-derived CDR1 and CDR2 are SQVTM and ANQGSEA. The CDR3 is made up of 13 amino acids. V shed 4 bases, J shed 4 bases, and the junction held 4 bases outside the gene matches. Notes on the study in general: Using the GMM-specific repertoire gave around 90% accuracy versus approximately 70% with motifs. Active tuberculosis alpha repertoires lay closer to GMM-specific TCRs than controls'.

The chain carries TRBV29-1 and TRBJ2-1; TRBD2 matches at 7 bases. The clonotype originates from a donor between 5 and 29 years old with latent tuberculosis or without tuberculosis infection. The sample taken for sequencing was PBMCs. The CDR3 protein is CSVATSPYNEQFF. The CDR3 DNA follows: TGCAGCGTTGCGACTAGCCCTTACAATGAGCAGTTCTTC.